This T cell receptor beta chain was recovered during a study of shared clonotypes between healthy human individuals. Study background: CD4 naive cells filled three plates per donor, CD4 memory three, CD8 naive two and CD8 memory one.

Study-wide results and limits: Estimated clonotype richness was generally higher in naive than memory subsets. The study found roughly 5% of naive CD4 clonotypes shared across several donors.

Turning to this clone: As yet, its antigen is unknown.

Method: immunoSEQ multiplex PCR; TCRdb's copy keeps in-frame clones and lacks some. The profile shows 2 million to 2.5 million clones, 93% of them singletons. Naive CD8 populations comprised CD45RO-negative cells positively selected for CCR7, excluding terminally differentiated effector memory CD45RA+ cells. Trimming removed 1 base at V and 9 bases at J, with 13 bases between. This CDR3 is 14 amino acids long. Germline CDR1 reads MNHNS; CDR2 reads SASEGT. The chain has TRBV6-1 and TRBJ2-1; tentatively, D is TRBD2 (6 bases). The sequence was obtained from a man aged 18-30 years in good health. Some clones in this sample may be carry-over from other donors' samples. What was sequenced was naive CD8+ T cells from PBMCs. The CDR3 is CASSEEATSGEQFF. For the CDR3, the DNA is TGTGCCAGCAGTGAAGAGGCGACTAGTGGTGAGCAGTTCTTC.